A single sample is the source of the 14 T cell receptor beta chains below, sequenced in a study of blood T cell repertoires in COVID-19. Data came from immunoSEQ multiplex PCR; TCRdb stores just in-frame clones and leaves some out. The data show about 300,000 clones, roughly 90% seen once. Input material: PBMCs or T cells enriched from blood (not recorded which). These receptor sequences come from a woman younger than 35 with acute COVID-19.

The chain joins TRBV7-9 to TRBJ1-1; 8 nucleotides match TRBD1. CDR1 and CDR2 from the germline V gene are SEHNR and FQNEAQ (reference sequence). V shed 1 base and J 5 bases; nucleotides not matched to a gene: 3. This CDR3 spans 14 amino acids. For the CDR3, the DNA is TGTGCCAGCAGCTTAGGGGACAGGAGGACTGAAGCTTTCTTT. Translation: CASSLGDRRTEAFF.

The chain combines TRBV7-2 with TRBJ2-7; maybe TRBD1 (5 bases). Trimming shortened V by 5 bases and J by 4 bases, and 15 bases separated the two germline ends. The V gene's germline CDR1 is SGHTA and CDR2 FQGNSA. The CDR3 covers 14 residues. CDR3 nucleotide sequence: TGTGCCAGCAGCATACAGCCAGGGTTATACGAGCAGTACTTC. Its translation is CASSIQPGLYEQYF.

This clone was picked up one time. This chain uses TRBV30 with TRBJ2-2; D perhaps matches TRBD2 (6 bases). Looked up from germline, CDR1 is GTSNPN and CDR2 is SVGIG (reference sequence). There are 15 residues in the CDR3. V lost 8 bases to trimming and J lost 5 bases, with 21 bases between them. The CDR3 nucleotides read TGTGCCCGATCTAGCGCTCTCGCGGGGACCGGGGAGCTGTTTTTT. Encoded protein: CARSSALAGTGELFF.

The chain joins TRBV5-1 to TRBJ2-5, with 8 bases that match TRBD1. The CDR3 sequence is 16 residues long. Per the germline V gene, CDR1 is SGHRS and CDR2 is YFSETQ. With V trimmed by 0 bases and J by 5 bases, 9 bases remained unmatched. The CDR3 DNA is TGCGCCAGCAGCTTGGATGTCAGGGGGCTGAAGGAGACCCAGTACTTC. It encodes CASSLDVRGLKETQYF. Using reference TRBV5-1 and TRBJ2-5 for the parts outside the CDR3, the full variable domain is KAGVTQTPRYLIKTRGQQVTLSCSPISGHRSVSWYQQTPGQGLQFLFEYFSETQRNKGNFPGRFSGRQFSNSRSEMNVSTLELGDSALYLCASSLDVRGLKETQYFGPGTRLLVL.

DNA of the CDR3: TGTGCCAGCAGTGGGACAGCTTACCTCTCTAACTATGGCTACACCTTC. This sequence encodes CASSGTAYLSNYGYTF. The V and J genes are TRBV6-1 and TRBJ1-2, with D perhaps TRBD1 (6 bases). The CDR3 is 16 residues long. The V end was cut by 4 bases, the J end by 0 bases, with 15 bases between. Germline CDR1 reads MNHNS; CDR2 reads SASEGT.

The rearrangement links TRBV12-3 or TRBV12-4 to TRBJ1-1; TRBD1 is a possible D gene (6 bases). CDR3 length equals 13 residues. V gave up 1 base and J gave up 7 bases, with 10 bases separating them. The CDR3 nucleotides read TGTGCCAGCAGTTTAGTGGAAGGGGGTGAAGCTTTCTTT. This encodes CASSLVEGGEAFF.

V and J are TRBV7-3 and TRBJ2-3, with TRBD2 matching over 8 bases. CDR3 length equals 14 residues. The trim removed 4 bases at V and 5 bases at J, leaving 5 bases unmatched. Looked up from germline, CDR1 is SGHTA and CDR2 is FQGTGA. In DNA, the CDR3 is TGTGCCAGCAGCTCGAGCGGGAGCCGAGATACGCAGTATTTT. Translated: CASSSSGSRDTQYF.

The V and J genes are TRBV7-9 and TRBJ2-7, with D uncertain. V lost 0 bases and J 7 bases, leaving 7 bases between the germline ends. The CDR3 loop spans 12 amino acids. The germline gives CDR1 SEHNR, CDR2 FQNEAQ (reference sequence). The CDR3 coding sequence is TGTGCCAGCAGCTTAGCGGCTTATGAGCAGTACTTC. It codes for CASSLAAYEQYF.

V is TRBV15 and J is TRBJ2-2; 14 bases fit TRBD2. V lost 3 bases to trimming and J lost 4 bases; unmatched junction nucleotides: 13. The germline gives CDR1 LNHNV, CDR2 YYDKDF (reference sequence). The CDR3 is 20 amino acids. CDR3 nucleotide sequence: TGTGCCACCAGCAGCGGACTAGCGGGAGGCCGTGCGGGGGCCACCGGGGAGCTGTTTTTT. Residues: CATSSGLAGGRAGATGELFF.

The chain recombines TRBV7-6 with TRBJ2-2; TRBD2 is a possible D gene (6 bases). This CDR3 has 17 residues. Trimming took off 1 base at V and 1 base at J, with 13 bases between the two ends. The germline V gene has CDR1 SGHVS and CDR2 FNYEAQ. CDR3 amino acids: CASSLESSGRNTGELFF. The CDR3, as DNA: TGTGCCAGCAGCTTAGAGTCTTCCGGGAGGAACACCGGGGAGCTGTTTTTT.

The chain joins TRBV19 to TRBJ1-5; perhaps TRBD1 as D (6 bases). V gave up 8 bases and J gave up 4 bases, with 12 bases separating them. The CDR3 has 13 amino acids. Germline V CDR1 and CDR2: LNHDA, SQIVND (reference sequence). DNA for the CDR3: TGTGCCAGTGGAAACAGGGCAAATCAGCCCCAGCATTTT. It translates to CASGNRANQPQHF.

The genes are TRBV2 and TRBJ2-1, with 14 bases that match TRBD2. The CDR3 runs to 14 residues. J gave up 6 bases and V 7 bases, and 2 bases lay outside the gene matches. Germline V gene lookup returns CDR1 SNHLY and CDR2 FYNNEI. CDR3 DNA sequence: TGTGCCAGCAAGGGACTAGCGGGAGTCAATGAGCAGTTCTTC. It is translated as CASKGLAGVNEQFF.

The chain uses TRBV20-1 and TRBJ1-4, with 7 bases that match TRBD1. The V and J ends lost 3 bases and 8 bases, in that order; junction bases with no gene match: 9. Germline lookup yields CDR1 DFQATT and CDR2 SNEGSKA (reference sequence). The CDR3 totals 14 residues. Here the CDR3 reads CSASKTGLAEKLFF. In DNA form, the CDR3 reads TGCAGTGCTAGTAAGACAGGGTTGGCCGAAAAACTGTTTTTT.

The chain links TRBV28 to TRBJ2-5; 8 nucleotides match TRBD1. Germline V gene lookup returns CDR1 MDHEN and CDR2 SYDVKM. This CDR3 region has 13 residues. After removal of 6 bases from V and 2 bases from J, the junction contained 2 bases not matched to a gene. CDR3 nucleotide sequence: TGTGCCAGCAGGCAGGGGGCGCAAGAGACCCAGTACTTC. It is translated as CASRQGAQETQYF.